What follows are 5 T cell receptor beta chains derived from one specimen sequenced in a study of blood T cell repertoires in COVID-19. Sequencing used immunoSEQ multiplex PCR; TCRdb keeps in-frame clones, though not all of them. This sample has approximately 180,000 clones, with approximately 82% found just once. The sequenced sample consisted of PBMCs or T cells enriched from blood (not recorded which). The receptors derive from a woman in her fifties or sixties with acute COVID-19.

This clone appeared a single time. The DNA of the CDR3 is TGTGCCAGCAGCGCGAGGGACAGGGAGGGTCATGGCTACACCTTC. It encodes CASSARDREGHGYTF. The rearrangement joins TRBV9 to TRBJ1-2, with 9 nucleotides matching TRBD1. Germline-derived CDR1 and CDR2 are SGDLS and YYNGEE. The CDR3 covers 15 residues. V was pared by 3 bases and J by 6 bases, with 9 bases of the junction left unmatched. The complete variable domain, with remaining parts taken from reference TRBV9 and TRBJ1-2, reads DSGVTQTPKHLITATGQRVTLRCSPRSGDLSVYWYQQSLDQGLQFLIQYYNGEERAKGNILERFSAQQFPDLHSELNLSSLELGDSALYFCASSARDREGHGYTFGSGTRLTVV.

V gene TRBV5-4 combines with J gene TRBJ2-2; 7 nucleotides match TRBD2. This CDR3 is 14 amino acids long. Trimming removed 2 bases from V and 8 bases from J; junction bases left unmatched: 6. Per germline, CDR1 SGHNT and CDR2 YYREEE (reference sequence). In DNA form, the CDR3 reads TGTGCCAGCAGCTTCATACTAGCGAGTGGGGAGCTGTTTTTT. Translation: CASSFILASGELFF.

This chain connects TRBV18 to TRBJ2-7; tentatively, D is TRBD2 (5 bases). V was clipped by 3 bases and J by 1 base, with 16 bases between them. The germline V gene encodes CDR1 KGHSH and CDR2 LQKENI. The CDR3 is 16 residues long. For the CDR3, the DNA is TGTGCCAGCTCACCTGGCACCAGCGGTACATCCTACGAGCAGTACTTC. This encodes CASSPGTSGTSYEQYF.

This clone was counted only a few times. The chain recombines TRBV4-1 with TRBJ1-4; 9 bases align to TRBD1. This CDR3 is built from 20 residues. After removal of 2 bases from V and 6 bases from J, the junction contained 19 bases not matched to a gene. In germline, CDR1 is MGHRA, CDR2 YSYEKL. CDR3 loop: CASSQKLDRGRGGGYEKLFF. The CDR3 DNA is TGCGCCAGCAGCCAAAAGTTGGACAGGGGCCGGGGTGGAGGTTATGAAAAACTGTTTTTT.

V gene TRBV28 combines with J gene TRBJ2-5; D is perhaps TRBD2 (5 bases). The V gene lost 11 bases and the J gene lost 5 bases, with 21 bases spanning the gap. Germline V gene sequence: CDR1 MDHEN, CDR2 SYDVKM. The CDR3 loop spans 14 amino acids. In DNA form, the CDR3 reads TGTGCCGCATCCGCCCAGTTAAGGACTGAGACCCAGTACTTC. Translation: CAASAQLRTETQYF.